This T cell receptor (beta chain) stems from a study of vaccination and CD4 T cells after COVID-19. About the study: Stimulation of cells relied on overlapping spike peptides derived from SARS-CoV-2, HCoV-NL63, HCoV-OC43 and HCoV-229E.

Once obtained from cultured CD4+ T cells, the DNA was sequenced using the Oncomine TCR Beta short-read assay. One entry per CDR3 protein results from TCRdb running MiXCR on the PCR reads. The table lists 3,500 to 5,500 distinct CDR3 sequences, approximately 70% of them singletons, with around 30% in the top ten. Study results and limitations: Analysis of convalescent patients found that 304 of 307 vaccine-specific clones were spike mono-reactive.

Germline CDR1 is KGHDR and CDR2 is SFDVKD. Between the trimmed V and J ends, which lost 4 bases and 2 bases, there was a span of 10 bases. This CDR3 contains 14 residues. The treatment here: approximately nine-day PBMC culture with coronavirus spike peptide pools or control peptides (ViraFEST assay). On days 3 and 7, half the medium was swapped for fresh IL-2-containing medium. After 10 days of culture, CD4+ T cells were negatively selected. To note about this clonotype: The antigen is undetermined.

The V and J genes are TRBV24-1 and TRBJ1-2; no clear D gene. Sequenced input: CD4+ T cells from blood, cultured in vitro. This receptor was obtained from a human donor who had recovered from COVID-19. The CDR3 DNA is TGTGCCACCAGTGACCCTACAAGGAACTATGGCTACACCTTC. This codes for CATSDPTRNYGYTF.